The T cell receptor beta chain under discussion was sequenced for a study of CD8+CD57+ T cells in acquired aplastic anemia. Study overall: Mean DNA quantity obtained from sorted CD4+ and CD8+ cells was about 3.5 ug. An average of approximately 11 million reads for CD4+ cells was obtained from healthy donors.

The template for TCR beta VDJ and CDR3 sequence profiling was genomic DNA. TCRdb re-called the reads with MiXCR, one entry per CDR3 protein. Of about 190,000 distinct CDR3 sequences detected, 50% to 55% appear once; the ten largest clones hold 15% to 20%. This clonotype was observed many times. The antigen is not known. Findings and limits, study-wide: Common to patients and controls were roughly 30 CD8+ CDR3 sequences. The study found no significant CD8+ Simpson's diversity difference between patients and controls.

The germline gives CDR1 MNHEY, CDR2 SVGAGI. The CDR3 contains 14 residues. V lost 4 bases to trimming and J lost 1 base, with 10 bases between them. This TCR came from a human donor in good health, serving as a control. The sample consisted of sorted CD4+, CD8+, or CD8+CD57+ T cells (not recorded which) from PBMCs. V and J are TRBV6-5 and TRBJ1-1; tentatively, D is TRBD1 (6 bases). The CDR3 DNA follows: TGTGCCAGCAGTTCCGTGACAGGGAACACTGAAGCTTTCTTT. Encoded protein: CASSSVTGNTEAFF.